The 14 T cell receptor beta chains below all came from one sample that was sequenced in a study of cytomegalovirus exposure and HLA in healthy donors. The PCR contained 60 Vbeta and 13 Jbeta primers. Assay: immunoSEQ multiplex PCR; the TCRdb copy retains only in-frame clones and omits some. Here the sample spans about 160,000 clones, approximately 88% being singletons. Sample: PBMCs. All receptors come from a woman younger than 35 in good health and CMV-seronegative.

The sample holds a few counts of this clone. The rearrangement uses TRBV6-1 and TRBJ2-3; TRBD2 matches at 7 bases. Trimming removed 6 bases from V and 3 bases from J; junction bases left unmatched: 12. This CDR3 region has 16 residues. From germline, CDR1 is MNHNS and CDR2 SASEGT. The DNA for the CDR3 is TGTGCCAGCAGGGAAACTGCGTGGGGGGGGACAGATACGCAGTATTTT. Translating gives CASRETAWGGTDTQYF.

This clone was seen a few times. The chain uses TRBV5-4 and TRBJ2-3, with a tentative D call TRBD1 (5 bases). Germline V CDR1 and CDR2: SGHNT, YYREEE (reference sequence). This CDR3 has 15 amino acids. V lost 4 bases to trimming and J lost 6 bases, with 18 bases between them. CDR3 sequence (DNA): TGTGCCAGCAGCGGAAAACAGGAGTCCCACGATACGCAGTATTTT. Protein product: CASSGKQESHDTQYF.

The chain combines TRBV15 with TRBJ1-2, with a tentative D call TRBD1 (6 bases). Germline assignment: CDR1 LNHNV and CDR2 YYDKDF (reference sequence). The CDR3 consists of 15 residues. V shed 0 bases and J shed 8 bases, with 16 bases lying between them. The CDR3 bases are TGTGCCACCAGCAGAGATCGGTCGCGGGGGCACGGCTACACCTTC. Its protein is CATSRDRSRGHGYTF.

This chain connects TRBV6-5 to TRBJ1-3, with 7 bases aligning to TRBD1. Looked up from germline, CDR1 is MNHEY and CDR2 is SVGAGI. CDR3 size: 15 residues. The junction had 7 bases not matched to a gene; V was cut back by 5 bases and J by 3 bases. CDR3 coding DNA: TGTGCCAGCAGTCCCACGGGACAGATTGGAAACACCATATATTTT. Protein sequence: CASSPTGQIGNTIYF.

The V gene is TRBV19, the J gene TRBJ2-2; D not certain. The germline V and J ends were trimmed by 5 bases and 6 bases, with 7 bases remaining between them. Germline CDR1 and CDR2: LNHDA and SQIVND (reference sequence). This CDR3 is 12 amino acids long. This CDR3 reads CASSPRSGELFF. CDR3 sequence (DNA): TGTGCCAGTAGTCCGCGGTCCGGGGAGCTGTTTTTT.

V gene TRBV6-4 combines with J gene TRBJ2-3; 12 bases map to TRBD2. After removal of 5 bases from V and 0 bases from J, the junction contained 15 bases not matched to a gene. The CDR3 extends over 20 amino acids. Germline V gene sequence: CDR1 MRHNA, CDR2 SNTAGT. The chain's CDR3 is CASSKRGLAGTFRSTDTQYF. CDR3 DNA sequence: TGTGCCAGCAGTAAGCGCGGACTAGCGGGGACATTCCGTAGCACAGATACGCAGTATTTT.

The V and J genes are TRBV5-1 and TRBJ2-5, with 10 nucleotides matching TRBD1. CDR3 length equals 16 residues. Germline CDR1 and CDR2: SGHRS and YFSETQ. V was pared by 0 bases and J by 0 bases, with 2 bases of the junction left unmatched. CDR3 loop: CASSLEGQGYQETQYF. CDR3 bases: TGCGCCAGCAGCTTGGAGGGACAGGGGTACCAAGAGACCCAGTACTTC. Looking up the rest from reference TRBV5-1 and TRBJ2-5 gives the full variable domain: KAGVTQTPRYLIKTRGQQVTLSCSPISGHRSVSWYQQTPGQGLQFLFEYFSETQRNKGNFPGRFSGRQFSNSRSEMNVSTLELGDSALYLCASSLEGQGYQETQYFGPGTRLLVL.

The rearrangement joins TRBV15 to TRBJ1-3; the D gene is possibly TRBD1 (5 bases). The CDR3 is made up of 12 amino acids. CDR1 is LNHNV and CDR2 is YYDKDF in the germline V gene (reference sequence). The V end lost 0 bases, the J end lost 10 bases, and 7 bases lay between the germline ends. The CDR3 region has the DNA TGTGCCACCAGCAGAGAGGGGGGGACCATATATTTT. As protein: CATSREGGTIYF.

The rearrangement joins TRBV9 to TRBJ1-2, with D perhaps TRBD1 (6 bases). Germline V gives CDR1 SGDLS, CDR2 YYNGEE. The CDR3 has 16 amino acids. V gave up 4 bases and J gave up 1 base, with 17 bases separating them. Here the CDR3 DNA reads TGTGCCAGCAGCCCCAGCACAGGGCAGAATAACTATGGCTACACCTTC. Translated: CASSPSTGQNNYGYTF.

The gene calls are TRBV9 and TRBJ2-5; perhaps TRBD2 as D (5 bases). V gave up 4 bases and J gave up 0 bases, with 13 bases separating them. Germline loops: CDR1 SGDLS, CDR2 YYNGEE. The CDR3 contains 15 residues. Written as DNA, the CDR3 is TGTGCCAGCAGCCCACTCTCGGGGTACCAAGAGACCCAGTACTTC. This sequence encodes CASSPLSGYQETQYF.

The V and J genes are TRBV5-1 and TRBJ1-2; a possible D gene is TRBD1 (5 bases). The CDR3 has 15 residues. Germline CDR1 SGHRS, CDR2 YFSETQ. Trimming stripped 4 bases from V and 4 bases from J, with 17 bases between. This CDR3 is CASSPSSGGGYGYTF. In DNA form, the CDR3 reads TGCGCCAGCAGCCCGAGTTCGGGGGGTGGCTATGGCTACACCTTC. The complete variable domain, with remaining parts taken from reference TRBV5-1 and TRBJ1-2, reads KAGVTQTPRYLIKTRGQQVTLSCSPISGHRSVSWYQQTPGQGLQFLFEYFSETQRNKGNFPGRFSGRQFSNSRSEMNVSTLELGDSALYLCASSPSSGGGYGYTFGSGTRLTVV.

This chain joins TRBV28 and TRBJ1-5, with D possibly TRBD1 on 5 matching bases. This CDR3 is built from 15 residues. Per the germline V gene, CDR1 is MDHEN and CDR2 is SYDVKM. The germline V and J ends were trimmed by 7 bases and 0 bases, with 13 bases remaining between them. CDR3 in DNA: TGTGCCAGCATAAGACCAGGGTATAGCAATCAGCCCCAGCATTTT. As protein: CASIRPGYSNQPQHF. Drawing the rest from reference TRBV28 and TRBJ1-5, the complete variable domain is DVKVTQSSRYLVKRTGEKVFLECVQDMDHENMFWYRQDPGLGLRLIYFSYDVKMKEKGDIPEGYSVSREKKERFSLILESASTNQTSMYLCASIRPGYSNQPQHFGDGTRLSIL.

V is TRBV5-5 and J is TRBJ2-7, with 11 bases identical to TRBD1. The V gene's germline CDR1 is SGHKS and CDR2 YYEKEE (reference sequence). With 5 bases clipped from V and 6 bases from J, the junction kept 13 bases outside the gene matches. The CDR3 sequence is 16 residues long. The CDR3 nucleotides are TGTGCCAGCAGTTATAACCGGGGACAGGGGGTGTCCGAGCAGTACTTC. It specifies CASSYNRGQGVSEQYF. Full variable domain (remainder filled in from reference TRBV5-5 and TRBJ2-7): DAGVTQSPTHLIKTRGQQVTLRCSPISGHKSVSWYQQVLGQGPQFIFQYYEKEERGRGNFPDRFSARQFPNYSSELNVNALLLGDSALYLCASSYNRGQGVSEQYFGPGTRLTVT.

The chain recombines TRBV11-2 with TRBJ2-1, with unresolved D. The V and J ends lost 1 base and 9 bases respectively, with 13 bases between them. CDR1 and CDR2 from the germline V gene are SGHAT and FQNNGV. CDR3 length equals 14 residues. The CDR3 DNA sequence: TGTGCCAGCAGCTTAGTACCAGGAAGTGGTGAGCAGTTCTTC. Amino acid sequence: CASSLVPGSGEQFF.